What follows are 25 T cell receptor beta chains derived from one specimen sequenced in a study of T cell responses to AZD1222 COVID-19 vaccine. Method: immunoSEQ multiplex PCR; TCRdb's copy keeps in-frame clones and lacks some. This repertoire shows more than 95,000 clones, around 90% found once; its top ten account for less than 4.5%. Material: peripheral blood, obtained on day 0 of MenACWY control vaccination. Every receptor here comes from an adult in good health.

The rearrangement links TRBV6-5 to TRBJ2-1, with D uncertain. V lost 6 bases, J lost 4 bases, and 10 bases lay in between. CDR1 is MNHEY and CDR2 is SVGAGI in the germline V gene. This CDR3 has 13 residues. For the CDR3, the DNA is TGTGCCAGCAGGCCTTATCCGTACAATGAGCAGTTCTTC. Its translation is CASRPYPYNEQFF.

V gene TRBV5-1 combines with J gene TRBJ2-1; 14 bases agree with TRBD2. The germline V gene has CDR1 SGHRS and CDR2 YFSETQ. Losses at the gene ends were 0 bases for V and 6 bases for J; bases not matched to a gene: 5. The CDR3 has 17 amino acids. CDR3 region: CASSLAWTSGGINEQFF. The CDR3 DNA sequence: TGCGCCAGCAGCTTGGCCTGGACTAGCGGGGGGATCAATGAGCAGTTCTTC. The complete variable domain, with remaining parts taken from reference TRBV5-1 and TRBJ2-1, reads KAGVTQTPRYLIKTRGQQVTLSCSPISGHRSVSWYQQTPGQGLQFLFEYFSETQRNKGNFPGRFSGRQFSNSRSEMNVSTLELGDSALYLCASSLAWTSGGINEQFFGPGTRLTVL.

The chain uses TRBV4-2 and TRBJ2-7, with 11 positions matching TRBD1. The length of the CDR3 is 14 residues. Per germline, CDR1 LGHNA and CDR2 YNFKEQ. The ends lost 4 bases at V and 2 bases at J; junction bases unmatched: 1. This chain's CDR3 is CASSPGQGAYEQYF. The CDR3 DNA sequence: TGTGCCAGCAGCCCGGGACAGGGGGCCTACGAGCAGTACTTC.

This clone was seen just once. This chain links TRBV5-1 with TRBJ1-1; maybe TRBD1 (6 bases). CDR3 length: 13 residues. Germline-derived CDR1 and CDR2 are SGHRS and YFSETQ. Trimming removed 5 bases at V and 1 base at J, with 9 bases between. CDR3 loop: CASSDRPNTEAFF. As DNA, the CDR3 is TGCGCCAGCAGTGACAGGCCGAACACTGAAGCTTTCTTT.

The chain uses TRBV19 and TRBJ1-6; D not certain. V lost 5 bases and J 7 bases, leaving 15 bases between the germline ends. This CDR3 comprises 15 residues. Per the germline V gene, CDR1 is LNHDA and CDR2 is SQIVND (reference sequence). In nucleotides, the CDR3 is TGTGCCAGTAGTTTGTCGGGGAATGAAAATTCACCCCTCCACTTT. This encodes CASSLSGNENSPLHF.

The genes are TRBV7-6 and TRBJ2-1; 9 bases line up with TRBD2. Germline V gene lookup returns CDR1 SGHVS and CDR2 FNYEAQ. Unmatched junction bases numbered 6, after V lost 5 bases and J lost 4 bases. The CDR3 sequence is 15 residues long. The chain's CDR3 is CASSLSGGIYNEQFF. The CDR3 DNA follows: TGTGCCAGCAGCCTAAGCGGGGGGATATACAATGAGCAGTTCTTC.

The chain couples TRBV2 to TRBJ1-4, with a weak D call TRBD1 (5 bases). The CDR3 consists of 13 residues. Germline loops: CDR1 SNHLY, CDR2 FYNNEI. Trimming took 7 bases from V and 8 from J, leaving 14 bases between them. For the CDR3, the DNA is TGTGCCAGCAAGAGCAGGGTCACGGAAAAACTGTTTTTT. Translating it yields CASKSRVTEKLFF.

This clone was detected a few times. The chain uses TRBV6-2 or TRBV6-3 and TRBJ2-5; 12 nucleotides agree with TRBD1. The length of the CDR3 is 15 residues. The V segment lost 3 bases and the J segment 5 bases; nucleotides outside the gene matches: 4. Germline values: CDR1 MNHEY, CDR2 SVGEGT. The DNA of the CDR3 is TGTGCCAGCAGTTATGGGACAGGGGGCTCTGAGACCCAGTACTTC. Translating it yields CASSYGTGGSETQYF.

This clone has at least ten counts. V usage is TRBV13 and J usage is TRBJ2-5; 13 bases are shared with TRBD2. This CDR3 region has 17 residues. J lost 5 bases, V lost 5 bases, and 11 bases had no gene match. In germline, CDR1 is PRHDT, CDR2 FYEKMQ (reference sequence). DNA of the CDR3: TGTGCCAGCAGCCCAAGACTAGCGGGGGGTCCTAGCGAGACCCAGTACTTC. Its translation is CASSPRLAGGPSETQYF.

The V and J genes are TRBV6-2 or TRBV6-3 and TRBJ1-2; a weak D match, TRBD1 (5 bases). This CDR3 region has 15 residues. Trimming pared 5 bases from V and 4 bases from J, leaving 17 bases between. Germline values: CDR1 MNHEY, CDR2 SVGEGT. CDR3 bases: TGTGCCAGCAGTGATATATGGGACGGCCTCTATGGCTACACCTTC. Its translation: CASSDIWDGLYGYTF.

The J gene is TRBJ2-5, the V gene TRBV9; 13 bases map to TRBD2. Germline V lookup: CDR1 SGDLS, CDR2 YYNGEE. The CDR3 is 16 residues long. Trimming cost V 1 base and J 2 bases; bases outside gene matches: 2. This CDR3 is CASSVRLAGGQETQYF. The CDR3 DNA follows: TGTGCCAGCAGCGTACGACTAGCGGGGGGACAAGAGACCCAGTACTTC. Based on the CDR3 plus reference TRBV9 and TRBJ2-5, the full variable domain is DSGVTQTPKHLITATGQRVTLRCSPRSGDLSVYWYQQSLDQGLQFLIQYYNGEERAKGNILERFSAQQFPDLHSELNLSSLELGDSALYFCASSVRLAGGQETQYFGPGTRLLVL.

This clone showed up just once. The rearrangement joins TRBV27 to TRBJ1-2; TRBD1 is a possible D gene (5 bases). The V gene's germline CDR1 is MNHEY and CDR2 SMNVEV (reference sequence). The CDR3 is 12 residues long. The V and J ends lost 8 bases and 4 bases respectively, with 11 bases between them. The CDR3 loop is CASLGLFYGYTF. CDR3 nucleotide sequence: TGTGCCAGCTTGGGACTGTTCTATGGCTACACCTTC.

This chain joins TRBV6-1 and TRBJ2-3; D ambiguous. CDR1 is MNHNS, CDR2 SASEGT, per germline. V was shortened by 1 base and J by 1 base, with 12 bases between the two germline ends. CDR3 length: 16 amino acids. CDR3 in amino acids: CASSEGFNMGTDTQYF. The DNA for the CDR3 is TGTGCCAGCAGTGAAGGCTTTAATATGGGCACAGATACGCAGTATTTT.

This sequence joins TRBV30 and TRBJ2-1; possible D gene TRBD2, 6 bases. The CDR3 is made up of 16 amino acids. Germline V gives CDR1 GTSNPN, CDR2 SVGIG (reference sequence). V lost 3 bases and J lost 4, with 19 bases in between. This CDR3 reads CAWSGSGLTAYNEQFF. For the CDR3, the DNA is TGTGCCTGGAGCGGATCGGGACTGACAGCTTACAATGAGCAGTTCTTC.

V gene TRBV18 combines with J gene TRBJ1-1, with 9 bases fitting TRBD1. Germline-derived CDR1 and CDR2 are KGHSH and LQKENI. The CDR3 is 18 amino acids. The trim removed 4 bases at V and 1 base at J, leaving 13 bases unmatched. The CDR3 coding sequence is TGTGCCAGCTCACTCCTCTCTACAGGGGGCGCTTGGAACACTGAAGCTTTCTTT. This encodes CASSLLSTGGAWNTEAFF.

In this sample, this clone turned up once. The CDR3 coding sequence is TGTGCCAGTACCTTCCAGATGGGGGGCATTCAGTACTTC. Translating gives CASTFQMGGIQYF. The rearrangement uses TRBV19 and TRBJ2-4, with D possibly TRBD2 on 6 matching bases. Trimming stripped 7 bases from V and 9 bases from J, with 16 bases between. Per germline, CDR1 LNHDA and CDR2 SQIVND (reference sequence). CDR3 size: 13 residues.

The chain recombines TRBV10-3 with TRBJ1-2, with 7 bases aligning to TRBD1. The CDR3 consists of 16 residues. The trim removed 3 bases at V and 0 bases at J, leaving 7 bases unmatched. Germline loops: CDR1 ENHRY, CDR2 SYGVKD. The CDR3 region is CAISEPLTGSNYGYTF. In DNA form, the CDR3 reads TGTGCCATCAGTGAACCCCTGACAGGGTCTAACTATGGCTACACCTTC.

The chain combines TRBV7-2 with TRBJ2-7, with unresolved D. Germline loops: CDR1 SGHTA, CDR2 FQGNSA. The CDR3 totals 12 residues. V lost 3 bases and J 9 bases, leaving 12 bases between the germline ends. As DNA, the CDR3 is TGTGCCAGCAGCTTCCCCGGAAGCCCGCAGTACGTC. Translating gives CASSFPGSPQYV.

This chain joins TRBV7-9 and TRBJ2-7, with 8 bases identical to TRBD2. In germline, CDR1 is SEHNR, CDR2 FQNEAQ (reference sequence). Trimming cost V 5 bases and J 6 bases; bases outside gene matches: 9. The CDR3 has 14 amino acids. As DNA, the CDR3 is TGTGCCAGCAGCGAAACTAGCGGACCCCTCGAGCAGTACTTC. Protein product: CASSETSGPLEQYF.

The chain carries TRBV24-1 and TRBJ1-2, with D hard to call. The V end was cut by 5 bases, the J end by 8 bases, with 11 bases between. CDR1 KGHDR and CDR2 SFDVKD come from the germline V gene. This CDR3 spans 12 amino acids. CDR3 sequence (DNA): TGTGCCACCAGTGGGCAGGTTGGGGGCTACACCTTC. Its protein is CATSGQVGGYTF.

V usage is TRBV7-2 and J usage is TRBJ2-6; D is unclear. The germline CDR1 and CDR2 sequences are SGHTA and FQGNSA. V was cut by 5 bases and J by 0 bases, with 8 bases left in between. This CDR3 contains 15 residues. In nucleotides, the CDR3 is TGTGCCAGCAGCCCAGCGTTCTCTGGGGCCAACGTCCTGACTTTC. It codes for CASSPAFSGANVLTF.

The J gene is TRBJ2-3, the V gene TRBV27; D not certain. Trimming cost V 5 bases and J 0 bases, with 3 bases left between them. CDR3 length: 12 amino acids. Per the germline V gene, CDR1 is MNHEY and CDR2 is SMNVEV (reference sequence). CDR3 sequence reads: CASSRSTDTQYF. As DNA, the CDR3 is TGTGCCAGCAGTCGTAGCACAGATACGCAGTATTTT.

The chain employs TRBV27 and TRBJ2-1; D call uncertain. The CDR3 has 17 residues. CDR1 is MNHEY and CDR2 is SMNVEV in the germline V gene (reference sequence). V lost 4 bases to trimming and J lost 2 bases, with 18 bases between them. The DNA of the CDR3 is TGTGCCAGCAGTTCGTACGTCCTCCGGGTGCCCTACAATGAGCAGTTCTTC. Protein sequence: CASSSYVLRVPYNEQFF.

The genes are TRBV27 and TRBJ1-5; D is unclear. The CDR3 has 13 residues. V dropped 0 bases and J dropped 9 bases, with 9 bases sitting between them. The germline V gene encodes CDR1 MNHEY and CDR2 SMNVEV (reference sequence). CDR3 protein: CASSLSGLGPQHF. In DNA form, the CDR3 reads TGTGCCAGCAGTTTATCAGGCCTTGGGCCCCAGCATTTT.

This chain joins TRBV21-1 and TRBJ2-3; the table's D call, TRBD2, has no DNA check behind it. TRBV21-1 is labeled a pseudogene. CDR3 size: 17 residues. CDR3 amino acids: CASSKDVGDYRTDTQYF. In DNA, the CDR3 is TGTGCCAGCAGCAAAGATGTGGGGGACTACCGCACAGATACGCAGTATTTT.